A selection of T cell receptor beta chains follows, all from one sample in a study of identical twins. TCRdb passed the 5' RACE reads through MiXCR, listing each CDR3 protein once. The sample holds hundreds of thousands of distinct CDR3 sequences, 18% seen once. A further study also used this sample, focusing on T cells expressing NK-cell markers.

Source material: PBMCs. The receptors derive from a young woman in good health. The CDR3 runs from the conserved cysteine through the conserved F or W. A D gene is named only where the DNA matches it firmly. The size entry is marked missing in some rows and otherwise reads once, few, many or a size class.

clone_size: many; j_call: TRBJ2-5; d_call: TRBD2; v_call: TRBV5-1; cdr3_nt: TGCGCCAGCAGCTTGGTCGCGGGGGGACAAGAGACCCAGTACTTC; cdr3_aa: CASSLVAGGQETQYF
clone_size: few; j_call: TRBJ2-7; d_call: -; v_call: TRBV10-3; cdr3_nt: TGTGCCATCAGTGCCCGGGAAAAGTACGAGCAGTACTTC; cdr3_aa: CAISAREKYEQYF
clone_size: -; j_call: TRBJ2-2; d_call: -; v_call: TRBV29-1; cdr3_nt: TGCAGCGTAACCTCTGCTTCGTACCGAGGGGAGCTGTTTTTT; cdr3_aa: CSVTSASYRGELFF
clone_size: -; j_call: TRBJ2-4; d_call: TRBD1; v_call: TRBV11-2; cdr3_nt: TGTGCCAGCAGCTCAGTGGGACAGGGGGCCAATGGGGCCAAAAACATTCAGTACTTC; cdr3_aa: CASSSVGQGANGAKNIQYF
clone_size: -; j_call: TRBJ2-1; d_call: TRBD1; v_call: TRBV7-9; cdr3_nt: TGTGCCAGCAGCCCGGGACAGGGGGACGTCGGGTTCTTC; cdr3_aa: CASSPGQGDVGFF
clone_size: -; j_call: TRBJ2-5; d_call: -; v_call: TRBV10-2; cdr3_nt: TGCGCCAGCAGTGAGTCGAGGAGACCATTGGCCTCCCAAGAGACCCAGTACTTC; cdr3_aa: CASSESRRPLASQETQYF
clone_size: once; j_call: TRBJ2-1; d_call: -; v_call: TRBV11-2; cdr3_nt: TGTGCCAGCAGCTTAATAGGGCGGGTCCCCTACAATGAGCAGTTCTTC; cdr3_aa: CASSLIGRVPYNEQFF
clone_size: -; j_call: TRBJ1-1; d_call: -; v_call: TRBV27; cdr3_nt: TGTGCCAGCAGTTTATCGATTCCAGGGGCCACTGAAGCTTTCTTT; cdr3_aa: CASSLSIPGATEAFF
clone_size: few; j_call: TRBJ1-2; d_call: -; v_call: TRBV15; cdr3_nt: TGTGCCACCAGCCGGCGGGGCAGGGCCCCAAACTATGGCTACACCTTC; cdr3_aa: CATSRRGRAPNYGYTF
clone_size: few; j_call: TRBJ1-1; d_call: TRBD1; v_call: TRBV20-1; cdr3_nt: TGCAGTGCTCGAGACAGGGAGACTGAAGCTTTCTTT; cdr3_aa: CSARDRETEAFF
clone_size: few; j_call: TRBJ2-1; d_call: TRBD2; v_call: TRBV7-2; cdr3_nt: TGTGCCAGCAGCTTAGGGACGCGGCTAGCGGGGAACAATGAGCAGTTCTTC; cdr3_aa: CASSLGTRLAGNNEQFF
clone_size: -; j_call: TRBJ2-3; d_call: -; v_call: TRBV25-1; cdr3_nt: TGTGCCAGCAGTCGGCAGTCCACAGATACGCAGTATTTT; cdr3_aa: CASSRQSTDTQYF
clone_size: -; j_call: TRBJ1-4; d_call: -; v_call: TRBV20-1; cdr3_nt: TGCAGTGCTAGTCTGCCAGCAACTAATGAAAAACTGTTTTTT; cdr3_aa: CSASLPATNEKLFF
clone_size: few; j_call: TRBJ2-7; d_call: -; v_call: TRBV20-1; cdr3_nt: TGCAGTGCTACCGGGACATTACTGGGGGAGCAGTACTTC; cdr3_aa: CSATGTLLGEQYF
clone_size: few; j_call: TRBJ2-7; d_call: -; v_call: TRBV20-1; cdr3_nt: TGCAGTGCTGCGTCCATGGGACTCGTTGGCTACGAGCAGTACTTC; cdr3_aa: CSAASMGLVGYEQYF
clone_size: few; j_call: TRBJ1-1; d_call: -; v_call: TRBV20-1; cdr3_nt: TGCAGTGCTAGAGATAGTGGCGGTCATAACACTGAAGCTTTCTTT; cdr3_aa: CSARDSGGHNTEAFF